What follows are 2 T cell receptor beta chains derived from one specimen sequenced in a study of CD8 T cells in ankylosing spondylitis. General study results and limits: A motif of 7 to 9 highly homologous TCR beta variants was seen as apparently characteristic of ankylosing spondylitis blood.

No antigen has been assigned to these receptors. Each CDR3 protein is one row after TCRdb ran MiXCR on the 5' RACE reads. The profile shows about 800,000 distinct CDR3 sequences, approximately 10% of them singletons. Sequenced input: blood, either unsorted or a sorted T cell fraction (not recorded which). The receptors originated from a male donor with ankylosing spondylitis.

The chain is built from TRBV19 and TRBJ1-5, with D unresolved. From germline, CDR1 is LNHDA and CDR2 SQIVND (reference sequence). The CDR3 spans 14 residues. V was shortened by 5 bases and J by 4 bases, with 12 bases between the two germline ends. The CDR3: CASSERHNNQPQHF. The CDR3 DNA is TGTGCCAGTAGTGAGAGACACAATAATCAGCCCCAGCATTTT.

This clonotype was counted only a few times. The chain combines TRBV20-1 with TRBJ1-5; 7 nucleotides align to TRBD1. J lost 6 bases, V lost 6 bases, and 14 bases had no gene match. Germline assignment: CDR1 DFQATT and CDR2 SNEGSKA (reference sequence). This CDR3 region has 15 residues. CDR3 nucleotide sequence: TGCAGTGCCCTACAGGGGATAGTTGAAGTTCAGCCCCAGCATTTT. It translates to CSALQGIVEVQPQHF.